These T cell receptor beta chains were read from a single sample in a study of T cells after yellow fever vaccination. TCRdb itself ran the 5' RACE reads through MiXCR, one entry per CDR3 protein. The table records over 110,000 distinct CDR3 sequences, 6.5% to 8.5% of them present only once. Sequences were derived from CD4+ T cells sorted from PBMCs, sampled 5 days after the yellow fever booster vaccination. The receptors were sampled from a young man who received the YFV17D yellow fever vaccine. CDR3s include the opening cysteine and the closing phenylalanine or tryptophan. D genes are given only for firm matches. Clone size is shown for a subset of rows, as once, few, many or a class of expanded clone.

>TRBV30|TRBJ2-1|few|-
CAWAEGPSLNEQFF
TGTGCCTGGGCGGAGGGTCCCAGCCTGAATGAGCAGTTCTTC
>TRBV30|TRBJ2-3|-|-
CAWSITGTNTQYF
TGTGCCTGGAGTATCACCGGGACAAATACGCAGTATTTT
>TRBV20-1|TRBJ2-3|many|TRBD2
CSAPSPGGRTDTQYF
TGCAGTGCTCCGAGCCCGGGAGGACGCACAGATACGCAGTATTTT
>TRBV5-1|TRBJ1-2|many|-
CASSLGAGNYGYTF
TGCGCCAGCAGCTTGGGGGCTGGGAACTATGGCTACACCTTC
>TRBV7-2|TRBJ2-1|many|-
CASSLAPRQFF
TGTGCCAGCAGCTTAGCGCCGCGACAGTTCTTC
>TRBV7-2|TRBJ2-1|few|TRBD2
CASSLVGGVEQFF
TGTGCCAGCAGCTTAGTCGGGGGGGTTGAGCAGTTCTTC
>TRBV20-1|TRBJ2-7|many|TRBD1
CSAGDRRLYEQYF
TGCAGTGCTGGGGACAGGCGGCTCTACGAGCAGTACTTC
>TRBV7-2|TRBJ2-7|many|-
CASSPRGGRLSEQYF
TGTGCCAGCAGCCCAAGGGGGGGGCGATTGAGCGAGCAGTACTTC
>TRBV25-1|TRBJ1-3|many|-
CASSGQAIYF
TGTGCCAGCAGTGGACAGGCCATATATTTT
>TRBV2|TRBJ2-1|many|-
CASSERERVSEQFF
TGTGCCAGCAGTGAACGGGAGAGGGTTAGTGAGCAGTTCTTC
>TRBV29-1|TRBJ2-3|many|-
CSVGAGHTDTQYF
TGCAGCGTTGGGGCGGGACACACAGATACGCAGTATTTT
>TRBV7-2|TRBJ2-7|many|-
CASSRSINSYEQYF
TGTGCCAGCAGCAGATCAATCAACTCCTACGAGCAGTACTTC
>TRBV12-3/TRBV12-4|TRBJ1-5|many|-
CASSFAGGNQPQHF
TGTGCCAGCAGTTTCGCAGGGGGCAATCAGCCCCAGCATTTT
>TRBV5-8|TRBJ2-3|-|-
CASSWTDTQYF
TGTGCCAGCAGCTGGACTGATACGCAGTATTTT
>TRBV18|TRBJ2-1|many|-
CASSLVIRIEQFF
TGTGCCAGCTCACTAGTAATCCGAATTGAGCAGTTCTTC
>TRBV20-1|TRBJ2-5|many|TRBD2
CSARDPFSGRRQETQYF
TGCAGTGCTAGAGATCCTTTTAGCGGGAGGCGCCAAGAGACCCAGTACTTC
>TRBV6-5|TRBJ2-1|many|TRBD2
CASSSEGAGYNEQFF
TGTGCCAGCAGTTCGGAGGGAGCGGGGTACAATGAGCAGTTCTTC
>TRBV5-4|TRBJ2-5|many|TRBD1
CASSPGQGRETQYF
TGTGCCAGCAGCCCTGGACAGGGAAGAGAGACCCAGTACTTC
>TRBV29-1|TRBJ2-5|many|-
CSGGGALPETQYF
TGCAGCGGCGGGGGCGCGCTCCCCGAGACCCAGTACTTC
>TRBV7-2|TRBJ2-1|many|-
CASNRGAGFYNEQFF
TGTGCCAGCAACCGGGGGGCGGGATTCTACAATGAGCAGTTCTTC
>TRBV27|TRBJ2-1|many|TRBD2
CASSLVTSGHNEQFF
TGTGCCAGCAGTTTAGTGACTAGCGGTCACAATGAGCAGTTCTTC
>TRBV29-1|TRBJ2-7|many|-
CSVASLYLDEQYF
TGCAGCGTTGCGTCTCTGTACCTAGACGAGCAGTACTTC
>TRBV5-4|TRBJ2-5|many|TRBD1
CASSPGTGTETQYF
TGTGCCAGCAGTCCCGGGACAGGGACGGAGACCCAGTACTTC
>TRBV20-1|TRBJ1-5|many|-
CSASRSISNQPQHF
TGCAGTGCTAGTCGTTCCATTAGCAATCAGCCCCAGCATTTT
>TRBV7-3|TRBJ2-7|few|TRBD1
CASSRQGGSSYEQYF
TGTGCCAGCAGCCGACAGGGGGGAAGCTCCTACGAGCAGTACTTC
>TRBV7-9|TRBJ2-7|-|TRBD2
CASSSRGRGVSEQYF
TGTGCCAGCAGTTCTCGGGGGCGGGGGGTCTCCGAGCAGTACTTC
>TRBV5-1|TRBJ2-3|many|TRBD1
CASSRKDRGSDTQYF
TGCGCCAGCAGCCGGAAGGACAGGGGGTCAGATACGCAGTATTTT
>TRBV9|TRBJ2-5|many|-
CASSPPGTLDGTQYF
TGTGCCAGCAGCCCCCCCGGGACACTCGACGGGACCCAGTACTTC
>TRBV15|TRBJ2-3|many|TRBD2
CATGPSRGGDTQYF
TGTGCCACCGGTCCTTCGCGGGGGGGGGATACGCAGTATTTT
>TRBV18|TRBJ2-1|-|-
CASSPPVAGSSYNEQFF
TGTGCCAGCTCACCACCGGTGGCGGGGAGCTCCTACAATGAGCAGTTCTTC
>TRBV7-2|TRBJ2-3|many|TRBD1
CASSPWGTGLSTDTQYF
TGTGCCAGCAGCCCCTGGGGGACAGGGCTATCCACAGATACGCAGTATTTT
>TRBV7-2|TRBJ2-1|many|TRBD2
CASSLKGQGTSTSNEQFF
TGTGCCAGCAGCTTAAAAGGACAAGGGACTAGCACCAGTAATGAGCAGTTCTTC
>TRBV6-5|TRBJ1-5|-|-
CASSYSSVGQPQHF
TGTGCCAGCAGTTACTCGAGCGTTGGGCAGCCCCAGCATTTT
>TRBV7-3|TRBJ2-1|many|-
CASSLRGGTGPYNEQFF
TGTGCCAGCAGTTTAAGGGGGGGGACTGGACCCTACAATGAGCAGTTCTTC
>TRBV6-5|TRBJ2-1|many|TRBD2
CASSSLRLAGFNEQFF
TGTGCCAGCAGTTCCTTACGGCTAGCGGGATTCAATGAGCAGTTCTTC
>TRBV20-1|TRBJ1-6|-|-
CSARDLRQLYNSPLHF
TGCAGTGCTAGAGATCTTAGGCAGCTTTATAATTCACCCCTCCACTTT
>TRBV29-1|TRBJ2-7|many|-
CSVRRSPHEQYF
TGCAGCGTCCGACGGTCCCCCCACGAGCAGTACTTC
>TRBV2|TRBJ2-1|many|TRBD1
CASRGGQGWNEQFF
TGTGCCAGCAGGGGGGGACAGGGTTGGAATGAGCAGTTCTTC
>TRBV10-3|TRBJ2-5|many|-
CGIGGETQYF
TGTGGGATCGGCGGGGAGACCCAGTACTTC
>TRBV7-6|TRBJ2-7|-|TRBD1
CASSKGQNYEQYF
TGTGCCAGCAGCAAGGGACAGAACTACGAGCAGTACTTC
>TRBV5-3|TRBJ2-1|many|TRBD2
CARSSGWEREGLLSYNEQFF
TGTGCCAGAAGCTCGGGATGGGAGCGGGAGGGCCTCCTCTCCTACAATGAGCAGTTCTTC
>TRBV5-1|TRBJ2-5|many|TRBD2
CASSPGGLAGETQYF
TGCGCCAGCAGCCCGGGGGGACTAGCGGGAGAGACCCAGTACTTC
>TRBV20-1|TRBJ2-3|-|-
CSARGLSNTDTQYF
TGCAGTGCTAGAGGGCTTTCAAACACAGATACGCAGTATTTT
>TRBV12-3/TRBV12-4|TRBJ2-1|many|-
CASSLDGGATSEQFF
TGTGCCAGCAGTTTAGATGGGGGGGCTACAAGTGAGCAGTTCTTC
>TRBV5-4|TRBJ1-1|many|-
CASSLWERNTEAFF
TGTGCCAGCAGCTTGTGGGAAAGGAACACTGAAGCTTTCTTT
>TRBV5-1|TRBJ2-7|many|-
CASSLVTSSYEQYF
TGCGCCAGCAGCTTGGTGACAAGCTCCTACGAGCAGTACTTC
>TRBV5-1|TRBJ2-7|many|TRBD1
CASSFAQGEYEQYF
TGCGCCAGCAGCTTCGCGCAGGGGGAGTACGAGCAGTACTTC